This TCR beta chain was obtained from a study of identical twins' blood T cells. Study results and caveats: Environmental influences on twin similarity could not be excluded. Top TCRbeta clonotypes were shared more with twin than unrelated donors. Twins shared about as many clonotypes as their cloneset sizes predicted.

Points on this clonotype: Its target is unknown.

Each TCR cDNA library carried sample-specific barcodes on both ends. Each CDR3 protein is one row after TCRdb ran MiXCR on the 5' RACE reads. The sample gives 350,000 to 400,000 distinct CDR3 sequences, about 28% of which show up once; about 6% is in the top ten. This CDR3 comprises 13 residues. Deletions cut 5 bases from V and 4 bases from J, with 11 bases between. The sample was PBMCs. The V and J genes are TRBV12-3 or TRBV12-4 and TRBJ1-2; D remains ambiguous. This TCR was sampled from a woman aged 18 to 49 in good health. CDR3 bases: TGTGCCAGCAGTCCTAGCAGCCTCTATGGCTACACCTTC. Its translation: CASSPSSLYGYTF.